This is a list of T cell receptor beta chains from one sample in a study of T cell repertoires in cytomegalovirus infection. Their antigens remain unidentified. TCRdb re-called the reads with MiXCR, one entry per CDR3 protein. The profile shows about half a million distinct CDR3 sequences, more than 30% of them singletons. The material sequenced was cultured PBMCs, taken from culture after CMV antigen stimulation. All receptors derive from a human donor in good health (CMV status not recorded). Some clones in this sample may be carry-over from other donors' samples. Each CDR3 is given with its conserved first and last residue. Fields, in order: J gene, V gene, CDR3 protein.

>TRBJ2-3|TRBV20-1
CSARIQISVSPVSGRRTDTQYF
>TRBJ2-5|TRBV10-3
CATRSGLETQYF
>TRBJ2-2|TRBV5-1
CASSQTGESTGELFF
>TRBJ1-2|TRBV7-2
CASSPPRDYGYTF
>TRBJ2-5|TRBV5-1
CASSLRPGTGIETQYF
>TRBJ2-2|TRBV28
CASSGRRTSGITGELFF
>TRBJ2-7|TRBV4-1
CASSRTPGQGDYEQYF
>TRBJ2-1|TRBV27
CASSLFGLSYNEQFF
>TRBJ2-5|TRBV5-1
CASSLAGPYQETQYF
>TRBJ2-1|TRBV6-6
CASSYLGTSGNEQFF
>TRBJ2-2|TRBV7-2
CASSPRGTSGFTGELFF
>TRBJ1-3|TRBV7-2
CASSPRGGRGPGNTIYF
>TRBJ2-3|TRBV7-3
CASSLNVHPDTQYF
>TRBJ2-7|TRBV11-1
CASSLGTGRRYF
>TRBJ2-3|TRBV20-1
CTTTGFANTQYF
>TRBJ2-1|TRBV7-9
CASSYRSGTIYNEQFF
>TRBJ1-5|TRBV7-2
CASSLVLGGFNQPQHF
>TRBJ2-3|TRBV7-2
CASSKFGLAGSTDTQYF
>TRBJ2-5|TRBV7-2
CASSPRTLQETQYF
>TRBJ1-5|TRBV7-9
CASSSDGTLPQHF
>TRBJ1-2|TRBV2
CASILGASYGYTF
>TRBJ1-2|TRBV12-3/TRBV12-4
CASSLGPGRPTNYGYTF
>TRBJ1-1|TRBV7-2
CASSPGQGSAEAFF
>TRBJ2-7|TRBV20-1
CSAREGPNPYEQYF
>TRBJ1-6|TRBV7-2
CASTPGWVDNSPLHF
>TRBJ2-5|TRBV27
CASTAGTSGSKTQYF
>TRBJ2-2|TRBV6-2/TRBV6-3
CASSRGAATTGELFF
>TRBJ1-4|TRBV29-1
CSVEVGLDEKLFF